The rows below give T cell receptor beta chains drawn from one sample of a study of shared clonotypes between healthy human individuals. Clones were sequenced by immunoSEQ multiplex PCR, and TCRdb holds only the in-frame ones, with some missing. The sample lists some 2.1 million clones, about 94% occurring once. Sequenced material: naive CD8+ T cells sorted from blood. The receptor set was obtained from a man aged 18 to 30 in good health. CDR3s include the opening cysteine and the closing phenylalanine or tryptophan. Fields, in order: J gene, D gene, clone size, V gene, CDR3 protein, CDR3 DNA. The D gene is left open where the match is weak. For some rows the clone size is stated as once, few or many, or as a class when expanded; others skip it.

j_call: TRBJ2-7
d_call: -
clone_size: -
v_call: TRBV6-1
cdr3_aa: CASSGPRYYEQYF
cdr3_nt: TGTGCCAGCAGTGGCCCGCGGTACTACGAGCAGTACTTC

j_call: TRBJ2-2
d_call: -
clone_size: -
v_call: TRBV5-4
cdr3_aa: CASTLFGGPPNTGELFF
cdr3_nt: TGTGCCAGCACCCTCTTCGGGGGGCCGCCGAACACCGGGGAGCTGTTTTTT

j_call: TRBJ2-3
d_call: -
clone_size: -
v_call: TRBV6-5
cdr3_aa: CASGIGGPGTDTQYF
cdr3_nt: TGTGCCAGCGGAATAGGGGGACCTGGTACAGATACGCAGTATTTT

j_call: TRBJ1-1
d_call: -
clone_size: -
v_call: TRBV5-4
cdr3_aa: CASSPGGGEAFF
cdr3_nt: TGTGCCAGCAGCCCGGGGGGGGGAGAAGCTTTCTTT

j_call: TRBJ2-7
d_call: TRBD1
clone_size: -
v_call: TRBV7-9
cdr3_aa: CASSFTGTGFYEQYF
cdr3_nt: TGTGCCAGCAGCTTCACCGGGACAGGGTTTTACGAGCAGTACTTC

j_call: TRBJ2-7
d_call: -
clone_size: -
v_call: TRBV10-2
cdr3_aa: CASSDEAYEQYF
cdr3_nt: TGCGCCAGCAGTGACGAGGCCTACGAGCAGTACTTC

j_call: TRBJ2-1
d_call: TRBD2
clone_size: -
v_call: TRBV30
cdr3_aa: CAWSVGRGIWNEQFF
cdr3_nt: TGTGCCTGGAGTGTCGGGAGGGGGATTTGGAATGAGCAGTTCTTC

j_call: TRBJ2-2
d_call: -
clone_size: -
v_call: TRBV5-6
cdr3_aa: CASSSRSGGGELFF
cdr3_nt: TGTGCCAGCAGCTCTCGAAGCGGTGGCGGGGAGCTGTTTTTT

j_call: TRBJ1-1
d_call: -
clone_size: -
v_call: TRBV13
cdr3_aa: CASSASWKNTEAFF
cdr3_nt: TGTGCCAGCAGCGCTAGCTGGAAGAACACTGAAGCTTTCTTT

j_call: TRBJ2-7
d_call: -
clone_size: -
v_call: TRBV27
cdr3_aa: CASSLRGQRLYEQYF
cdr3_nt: TGTGCCAGCAGTTTACGTGGACAGCGATTATACGAGCAGTACTTC

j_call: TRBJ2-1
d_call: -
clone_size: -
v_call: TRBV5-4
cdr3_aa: CASSLAAGPDGNEQFF
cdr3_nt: TGTGCCAGCAGCTTGGCCGCGGGACCCGACGGGAATGAGCAGTTCTTC

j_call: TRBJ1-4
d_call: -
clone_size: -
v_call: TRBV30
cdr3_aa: CAWNNDLANEKLFF
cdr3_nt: TGTGCCTGGAATAACGACCTGGCTAATGAAAAACTGTTTTTT

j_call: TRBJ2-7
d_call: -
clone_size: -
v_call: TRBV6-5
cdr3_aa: CASSSPLYEQYF
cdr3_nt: TGTGCCAGCAGCTCACCCCTCTACGAGCAGTACTTC

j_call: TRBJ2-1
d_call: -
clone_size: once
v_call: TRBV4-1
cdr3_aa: CASSQVGPREQFF
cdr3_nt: TGCGCCAGCAGCCAAGTGGGGCCACGGGAGCAGTTCTTC

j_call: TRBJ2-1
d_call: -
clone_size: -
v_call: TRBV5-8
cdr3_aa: CASSLERSYNEQFF
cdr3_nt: TGTGCCAGCAGCTTGGAACGTTCCTACAATGAGCAGTTCTTC

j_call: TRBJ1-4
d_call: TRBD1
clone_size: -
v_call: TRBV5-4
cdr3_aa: CASSKPGQGTNEKLFF
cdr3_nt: TGTGCCAGCAGCAAACCGGGACAGGGAACTAATGAAAAACTGTTTTTT

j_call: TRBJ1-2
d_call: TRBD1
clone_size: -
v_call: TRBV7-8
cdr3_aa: CASKSIQGIDGYTF
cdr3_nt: TGTGCCAGCAAGAGTATACAGGGGATAGATGGCTACACCTTC

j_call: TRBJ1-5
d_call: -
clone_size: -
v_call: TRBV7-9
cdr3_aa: CASSLTSANQPQHF
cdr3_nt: TGTGCCAGCAGCTTGACGTCAGCTAATCAGCCCCAGCATTTT

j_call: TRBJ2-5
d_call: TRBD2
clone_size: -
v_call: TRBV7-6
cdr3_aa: CASSLGGLAGGPFQETQYF
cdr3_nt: TGTGCCAGCAGCTTAGGGGGTCTAGCGGGAGGGCCTTTCCAAGAGACCCAGTACTTC

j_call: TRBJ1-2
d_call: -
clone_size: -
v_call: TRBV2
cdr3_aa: CASSEARDANYGYTF
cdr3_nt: TGTGCCAGCAGTGAAGCCCGGGACGCTAACTATGGCTACACCTTC

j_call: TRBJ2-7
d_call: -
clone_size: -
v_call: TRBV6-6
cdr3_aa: CASSYDAGLTYEQYF
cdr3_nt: TGTGCCAGCAGCTACGACGCCGGGCTTACCTACGAGCAGTACTTC

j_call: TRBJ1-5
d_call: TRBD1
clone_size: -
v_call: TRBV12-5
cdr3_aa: CASVPLGTVGRLPQHF
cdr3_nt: TGTGCTAGTGTTCCCCTTGGGACAGTGGGGCGGCTACCCCAGCATTTT

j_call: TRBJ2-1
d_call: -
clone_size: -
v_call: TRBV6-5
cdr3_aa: CASSYGESEQFF
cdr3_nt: TGTGCCAGCAGTTACGGGGAGAGTGAGCAGTTCTTC

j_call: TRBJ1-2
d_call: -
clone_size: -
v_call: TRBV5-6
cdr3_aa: CASSLPAGVLNYGYTF
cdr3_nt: TGTGCCAGCAGCTTACCTGCAGGGGTTCTCAACTATGGCTACACCTTC

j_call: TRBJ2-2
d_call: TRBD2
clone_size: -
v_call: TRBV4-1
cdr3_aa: CASSQDWPSGGLNTGELFF
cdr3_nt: TGCGCCAGCAGCCAAGATTGGCCTAGCGGGGGGCTGAACACCGGGGAGCTGTTTTTT

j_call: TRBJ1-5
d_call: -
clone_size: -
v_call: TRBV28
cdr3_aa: CASSPPQGWGQPQHF
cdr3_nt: TGTGCCAGCAGCCCTCCACAGGGATGGGGCCAGCCCCAGCATTTT

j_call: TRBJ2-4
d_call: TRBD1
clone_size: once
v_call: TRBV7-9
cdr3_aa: CASSLDGQGVNIQYF
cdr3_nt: TGTGCCAGCAGCTTAGATGGACAGGGAGTCAACATTCAGTACTTC

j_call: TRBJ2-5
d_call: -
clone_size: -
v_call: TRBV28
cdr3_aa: CASSLVLEVQETQYF
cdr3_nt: TGTGCCAGCAGTTTAGTGTTGGAGGTCCAAGAGACCCAGTACTTC

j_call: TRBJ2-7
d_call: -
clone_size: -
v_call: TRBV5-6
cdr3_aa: CASSLGEDPHEQYF
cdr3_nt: TGTGCCAGCAGCTTGGGAGAGGATCCCCACGAGCAGTACTTC